The 8 T cell receptor beta chains listed next were all sequenced from one sample in a study of shared clonotypes between healthy human individuals. Sequencing was performed with immunoSEQ multiplex PCR; in TCRdb, only in-frame clones are kept and a portion is missing. The sample contains about 1.1 million clones, 75% to 80% of which appear only once. The sample was memory CD4+ T cells from PBMCs. Subset noted: CD45RA-negative fraction. The receptors come from a man younger than 35 in good health. Some clones in this sample may be carry-over from other donors' samples.

The chain has TRBV6-5 and TRBJ2-5, with D possibly TRBD2 on 6 matching bases. The CDR3 has 14 amino acids. The V end lost 8 bases, the J end lost 5 bases, and 18 bases lay between the germline ends. Germline V CDR1 and CDR2: MNHEY, SVGAGI. The CDR3: CASAQRLGGETQYF. The CDR3 nucleotides read TGTGCCAGCGCCCAGAGACTAGGCGGGGAGACCCAGTACTTC.

The chain combines TRBV6-1 with TRBJ1-2; no clear D gene. V lost 7 bases to trimming and J lost 5 bases, with 14 bases between them. CDR3 length: 13 residues. Germline V CDR1 and CDR2: MNHNS, SASEGT. The CDR3 DNA reads as TGTGCCAGCACCTACGCGGAGAGTTATGGCTACACCTTC. The encoded protein is CASTYAESYGYTF.

This clone was observed many times. The identical CDR3 is also encoded by other nucleotide sequences in the sample. The rearrangement links TRBV7-3 to TRBJ1-2; TRBD1 agrees at 7 bases. Germline V lookup: CDR1 SGHTA, CDR2 FQGTGA. This CDR3 has 16 amino acids. After removal of 5 bases from V and 4 bases from J, the junction contained 13 bases not matched to a gene. The CDR3 here is CASSPSGAGGSYGYTF. The CDR3 DNA sequence: TGTGCCAGCAGCCCAAGCGGGGCAGGGGGGAGCTATGGCTACACCTTC.

This clone was counted a single time. A read error is the likely source, as a far larger clone sits one nucleotide away. The V call is TRBV18, the J call TRBJ2-5; D perhaps matches TRBD1 (6 bases). CDR3 length: 14 residues. Per germline, CDR1 KGHSH and CDR2 LQKENI. DNA for the CDR3: TGTGCCGGCTCAGGGACATTGTACCAAGAGACCCAGTACTTC. Amino acids: CAGSGTLYQETQYF.

The chain has TRBV4-2 and TRBJ2-7; possible D gene TRBD2, 5 bases. The V end was cut by 5 bases, the J end by 6 bases, with 20 bases between. CDR1 LGHNA and CDR2 YNFKEQ come from the germline V gene. The CDR3 has 15 residues. The CDR3 loop is CASSSYSTRVGEQYF. CDR3 bases: TGTGCCAGCAGCTCCTACTCGACGAGGGTGGGCGAGCAGTACTTC.

The V call is TRBV28, the J call TRBJ2-2, with a tentative D call TRBD2 (6 bases). With 5 bases removed from V and 6 bases from J, the gap between germline ends came to 16 bases. Germline CDR1 is MDHEN and CDR2 is SYDVKM. The CDR3 covers 15 residues. CDR3 DNA sequence: TGTGCCAGCAGTACACAGGTGCGGGGTTCCGGGGAGCTGTTTTTT. Amino acid sequence: CASSTQVRGSGELFF.

The table lists this clone with a few counts. J is TRBJ1-1 and V is TRBV28; TRBD1 matches 8 bases. The CDR3 consists of 13 residues. Germline CDR1 and CDR2: MDHEN and SYDVKM. The ends lost 9 bases at V and 3 bases at J; junction bases unmatched: 6. For the CDR3, the DNA is TGTGCCAGTGCGGGACAGGCCTACACTGAAGCTTTCTTT. The encoded protein is CASAGQAYTEAFF.

This clone has a count of ten or more. The J gene is TRBJ2-5, the V gene TRBV5-6, with TRBD1 as a possible D gene (5 bases). Trimming stripped 4 bases from V and 3 bases from J, with 13 bases between. There are 14 residues in the CDR3. Germline CDR1 and CDR2: SGHDT and YYEEEE. CDR3 DNA: TGTGCCAGCAGCCCCCTTGGGGCCGAAGAGACCCAGTACTTC. This gives the protein CASSPLGAEETQYF.